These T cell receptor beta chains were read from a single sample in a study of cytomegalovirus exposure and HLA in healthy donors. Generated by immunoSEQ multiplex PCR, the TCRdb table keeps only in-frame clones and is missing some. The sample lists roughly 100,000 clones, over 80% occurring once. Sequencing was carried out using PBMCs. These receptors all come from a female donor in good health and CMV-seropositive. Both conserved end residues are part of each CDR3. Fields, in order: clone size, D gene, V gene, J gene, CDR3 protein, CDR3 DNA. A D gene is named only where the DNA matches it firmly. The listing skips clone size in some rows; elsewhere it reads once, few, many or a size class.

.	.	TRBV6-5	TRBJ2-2	CASSYLTGELFF	TGTGCCAGCAGTTACCTCACCGGGGAGCTGTTTTTT
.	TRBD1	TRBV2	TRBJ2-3	CASSLDRGGTDTQYF	TGTGCCAGCAGTCTGGACAGGGGTGGCACAGATACGCAGTATTTT
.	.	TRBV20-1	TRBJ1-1	CSAREGGEAFF	TGCAGTGCTAGAGAAGGGGGTGAAGCTTTCTTT
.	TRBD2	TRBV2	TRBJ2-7	CASSGNSGGASYEQYF	TGTGCCAGCAGTGGGAATAGCGGGGGGGCCTCCTACGAGCAGTACTTC
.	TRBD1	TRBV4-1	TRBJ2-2	CASSLGGQGRTGELFF	TGCGCCAGCAGCCTTGGGGGACAGGGACGGACCGGGGAGCTGTTTTTT
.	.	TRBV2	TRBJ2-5	CASSPYRVRETQYF	TGTGCCAGCAGTCCCTACAGGGTCCGGGAGACCCAGTACTTC
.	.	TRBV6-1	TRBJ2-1	CASSALLTIYNEQFF	TGTGCCAGCAGTGCTCTACTAACTATCTACAATGAGCAGTTCTTC
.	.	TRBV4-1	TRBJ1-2	CASSQDWGGDGYTF	TGCGCCAGCAGCCAAGATTGGGGCGGGGATGGCTACACCTTC
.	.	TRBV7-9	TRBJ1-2	CASSLGQNYGYTF	TGTGCCAGCAGCTTGGGACAAAACTATGGCTACACCTTC
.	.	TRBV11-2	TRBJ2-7	CPSSLVGTPFYEQYF	TGTCCCAGCAGCTTAGTAGGGACACCATTCTACGAGCAGTACTTC
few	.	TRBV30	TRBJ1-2	CAWSGGGYGYTF	TGTGCCTGGAGTGGGGGGGGGTATGGCTACACCTTC
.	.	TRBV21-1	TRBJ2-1	CASSNTRCSYNEQFF	TGTGCCAGCAGCAATACCAGGTGCTCCTACAATGAGCAGTTCTTC
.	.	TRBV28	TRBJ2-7	CASSWPTGYEQYF	TGTGCCAGCAGTTGGCCTACAGGGTACGAGCAGTACTTC
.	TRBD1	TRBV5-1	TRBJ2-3	CASIPDRDRTDTQYF	TGCGCCAGCATCCCAGACAGGGACAGAACAGATACGCAGTATTTT
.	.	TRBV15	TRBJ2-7	CATSRDMAHEQYF	TGTGCCACCAGCAGGGACATGGCCCACGAGCAGTACTTC
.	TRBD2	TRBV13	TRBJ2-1	CASSFRSSGRAYGNEQFF	TGTGCCAGCAGCTTTCGATCTAGCGGGAGGGCCTATGGCAATGAGCAGTTCTTC
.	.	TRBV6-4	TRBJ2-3	CASSDELFGDTQYF	TGTGCCAGCAGTGACGAATTATTCGGAGATACGCAGTATTTT
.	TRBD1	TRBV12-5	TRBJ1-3	CASGLLPGGNTIYF	TGTGCTAGTGGTTTGCTCCCAGGGGGGAACACCATATATTTT
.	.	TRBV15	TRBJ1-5	CATSRVEGVLNQPQHF	TGTGCCACCAGCAGAGTAGAGGGGGTGCTCAATCAGCCCCAGCATTTT
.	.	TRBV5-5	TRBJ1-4	CASSRAGNEKLFF	TGTGCCAGCAGCAGAGCAGGGAACGAAAAACTGTTTTTT